This T cell receptor (beta chain) was identified during a study of vaccination and CD4 T cells after COVID-19. Worth noting for this clonotype: Its target is unknown.

V was trimmed by 3 bases and J by 2 bases, leaving 7 bases between them. There are 13 residues in the CDR3. CDR1 is KGHSH, CDR2 LQKENI, per germline. The treatment was: roughly 10-day PBMC culture with coronavirus spike peptide pools or control peptides (ViraFEST assay). An Oncomine TCR Beta short-read assay was used to sequence the DNA from cultured CD4+ T cells. TCRdb re-analysed the PCR reads in MiXCR, keeping a single row per CDR3 protein. Among around 12,000 distinct CDR3 sequences, around 40% were seen once, and the ten largest hold 11%. This chain links TRBV18 with TRBJ1-1; maybe TRBD1 (5 bases). This sequence was found in a human donor who had recovered from COVID-19. Sequencing was performed on CD4+ T cells from blood, cultured in vitro, taken after SARS-CoV-2 vaccination. CDR3 region: CASSPGGNTEAFF. In DNA form, the CDR3 reads TGTGCCAGCTCACCGGGGGGAAACACTGAAGCTTTCTTT.